The clone carrying this T cell receptor beta chain has just a few counts. Its antigen is not identified. Deletions cut 0 bases from V and 4 bases from J, with 14 bases between. In germline, CDR1 is SGHDN, CDR2 FVKESK. The CDR3 covers 16 residues. Treatment denoted: oral pan-JAK inhibitor, 5-10 mg twice daily. This sample was included in a study of CD8+ T cells in alopecia areata. Findings and limits, study-wide: Normal-skin resident alphabeta T cells also appear among scalp sample sequences.

TCR sequencing used cDNA made by reverse transcription of extracted RNA. Clones were read by immunoSEQ multiplex PCR, and TCRdb kept only the in-frame ones, dropping some. The table shows roughly 100,000 clones, with roughly 47% occurring only once. V usage is TRBV14 and J usage is TRBJ2-3, with D unclear. This sample comprised CD8+ T cells sorted from blood, obtained at week 24, from a patient treated with tofacitinib. This clonotype originated in a human donor with alopecia areata. The CDR3 bases are TGTGCCAGCAGCCAAGAAGCCCCCCTGGGCCCAGATACGCAGTATTTT. This encodes CASSQEAPLGPDTQYF.